The 19 T cell receptor beta chains reported below all come from one sample, sequenced in a study of spatial heterogeneity in lung cancer. TCRdb re-called the 5' RACE reads through MiXCR, storing one row per CDR3 protein. The top ten hold 6.8% of the sample, which has more than 65,000 distinct CDR3 sequences, about 8.5% seen once. Indicated time point: sample taken at primary tumor resection. Sequenced here: PBMCs, sampled at surgery. The receptors stem from a male donor with early-stage non-small cell lung cancer.

This clonotype was recorded many times. Compared with germline, one end of the junction differs, possibly owing to a read error. The chain carries TRBV7-7 and TRBJ2-3; D is possibly TRBD1 (6 bases). The CDR3 has 14 residues. Germline V gives CDR1 SSHAT, CDR2 FNYEAQ (reference sequence). This CDR3 reads CASSLGQSTDTQYF. The CDR3, as DNA: TGTGCTAGCAGCCTTGGACAGTCCACAGATACGCAGTATTTT.

This clonotype showed up just a few times. The V call is TRBV9, the J call TRBJ1-2; D unclear. V dropped 0 bases and J dropped 12 bases, with 18 bases sitting between them. Per the germline V gene, CDR1 is SGDLS and CDR2 is YYNGEE. The CDR3 has 14 residues. The CDR3 spells CASSVAREGLGNTF. Here the CDR3 DNA reads TGTGCCAGCAGCGTAGCTAGGGAAGGGCTGGGAAACACCTTC.

This clonotype has a count of ten or more. This sequence joins TRBV29-1 and TRBJ2-7, with D maybe TRBD1 (6 bases). V lost 4 bases, J lost 0 bases, and 13 bases lay in between. The CDR3 sequence is 14 residues long. CDR1 SQVTM and CDR2 ANQGSEA come from the germline V gene. CDR3 residues: CSVGTGTSSYEQYF. The CDR3 DNA reads TGCAGCGTTGGAACAGGGACCAGCTCCTACGAGCAGTACTTC.

The chain employs TRBV18 and TRBJ2-3, with D hard to call. Trimming left V 3 bases short and J 2 bases short, with 9 bases between. CDR1 is KGHSH, CDR2 LQKENI, per germline. The CDR3 spans 14 residues. The CDR3 is CASSPVRDTDTQYF. The DNA of the CDR3 is TGTGCCAGCTCACCGGTCAGAGACACAGATACGCAGTATTTT.

In this sample, this clonotype turned up many times. J is TRBJ1-4 and V is TRBV19; TRBD1 agrees at 7 bases. Per the germline V gene, CDR1 is LNHDA and CDR2 is SQIVND (reference sequence). Trimming at V came to 9 bases and at J to 8 bases, leaving 12 bases not matched to a gene. The length of the CDR3 is 14 residues. CDR3 nucleotide sequence: TGTGCCAGCGGTACAGGGGAGGGAAGAGAAAAACTGTTTTTT. It encodes CASGTGEGREKLFF.

This clonotype was observed many times. V is TRBV6-6 and J is TRBJ2-4; 9 bases map to TRBD1. Trimming removed 5 bases from V and 1 base from J; junction bases left unmatched: 6. The CDR3 has 16 residues. CDR1 is MNHNY and CDR2 is SVGAGI in the germline V gene (reference sequence). The DNA of the CDR3 is TGTGCCAGCAGTGGGGGACAGGGAAGGGCCAAAAACATTCAGTACTTC. This sequence encodes CASSGGQGRAKNIQYF.

This clonotype was recorded at least ten times. The chain joins TRBV3-1 to TRBJ2-6, with D tentatively TRBD1 (5 bases). Trimming removed 5 bases from V and 2 bases from J, with 7 bases in between. From germline, CDR1 is LGHDT and CDR2 YNNKEL (reference sequence). This CDR3 has 14 amino acids. CDR3 sequence: CASSRGAGANVLTF. The CDR3 DNA reads as TGTGCCAGCAGCAGGGGCGCTGGGGCCAACGTCCTGACTTTC.

In this sample, this clonotype turned up a few times. This chain links TRBV12-3 or TRBV12-4 with TRBJ1-5; tentative D call: TRBD1 (5 bases). The CDR3 consists of 12 residues. Trimming cost V 7 bases and J 6 bases, with 10 bases left between them. CDR3 nucleotide sequence: TGTGCCAGCAAAAGGGACGTTCAGCCCCAGCATTTT. Encoded protein: CASKRDVQPQHF.

The rearrangement joins TRBV10-3 to TRBJ1-2, with 8 positions matching TRBD1. The CDR3 contains 14 residues. The germline gives CDR1 ENHRY, CDR2 SYGVKD. J lost 3 bases, V lost 10 bases, and 10 bases had no gene match. The CDR3 nucleotides are TGTGCCAGCTTGACAGGGGAGGAGGACTATGGCTACACCTTC. Residues: CASLTGEEDYGYTF.

In its sample, this clonotype was seen many times. The rearrangement joins TRBV5-5 to TRBJ2-7; TRBD1 matches 9 bases. CDR1 SGHKS and CDR2 YYEKEE come from the germline V gene (reference sequence). Trimming at V came to 4 bases and at J to 1 base, leaving 15 bases not matched to a gene. The CDR3 has 18 amino acids. The CDR3, as DNA: TGTGCCAGCAGCCCGGACAGGGGCTCCGTCCATCGATCCTACGAGCAGTACTTC. It codes for CASSPDRGSVHRSYEQYF. Full variable domain (outside the CDR3, taken from reference TRBV5-5 and TRBJ2-7): DAGVTQSPTHLIKTRGQQVTLRCSPISGHKSVSWYQQVLGQGPQFIFQYYEKEERGRGNFPDRFSARQFPNYSSELNVNALLLGDSALYLCASSPDRGSVHRSYEQYFGPGTRLTVT.

Of note for this clonotype: Given a much more abundant clone one base away, this may be a read error. As the CDR3 is not closed by the conserved phenylalanine or tryptophan, this likely results from a read error. The V and J genes are TRBV3-1 and TRBJ2-5; the D gene is possibly TRBD1 (6 bases). The length of the CDR3 is 15 residues. V was cut by 3 bases and J by 1 base, with 12 bases left in between. Germline CDR1 is LGHDT and CDR2 is YNNKEL (reference sequence). This chain's CDR3 is CASSHHGQIQETQYS. CDR3 nucleotides: TGTGCCAGCAGCCATCATGGACAGATCCAAGAGACCCAGTACTCC.

This clonotype was observed many times. V is TRBV9 and J is TRBJ2-1; D might be TRBD2 (6 bases). The CDR3 loop spans 16 amino acids. CDR1 SGDLS and CDR2 YYNGEE come from the germline V gene. V gave up 0 bases and J gave up 3 bases, with 13 bases separating them. In nucleotides, the CDR3 is TGTGCCAGCAGCGTAGAGCTTAGCGGAGTCTACAATGAGCAGTTCTTC. Its protein product is CASSVELSGVYNEQFF.

This clonotype was observed at least ten times. The chain uses TRBV9 and TRBJ2-7, with 11 bases matching TRBD1. Germline assignment: CDR1 SGDLS and CDR2 YYNGEE. Losses at the gene ends were 3 bases for V and 3 bases for J; bases not matched to a gene: 2. CDR3 length: 14 residues. This CDR3 reads CASSAGTGGYEQYF. CDR3 DNA: TGTGCCAGCAGCGCGGGGACAGGGGGCTACGAGCAGTACTTC. The complete variable domain, with remaining parts taken from reference TRBV9 and TRBJ2-7, reads DSGVTQTPKHLITATGQRVTLRCSPRSGDLSVYWYQQSLDQGLQFLIQYYNGEERAKGNILERFSAQQFPDLHSELNLSSLELGDSALYFCASSAGTGGYEQYFGPGTRLTVT.

This clonotype showed up just a few times. The chain couples TRBV18 to TRBJ2-1; D is ambiguous. The CDR3 consists of 16 residues. From germline, CDR1 is KGHSH and CDR2 LQKENI. The V and J ends lost 6 bases and 3 bases respectively, with 18 bases between them. The chain's CDR3 is CASSPPWQAIYNEQFF. The CDR3 DNA is TGTGCCAGCTCCCCCCCCTGGCAGGCTATCTACAATGAGCAGTTCTTC.

V is TRBV18 and J is TRBJ2-3; D is unresolved. Germline CDR1 is KGHSH and CDR2 is LQKENI. Trimming pared 3 bases from V and 4 bases from J, leaving 11 bases between. This CDR3 comprises 14 residues. The CDR3 coding sequence is TGTGCCAGCTCACCGGGAAGGGATGCAGATACGCAGTATTTT. It yields the protein CASSPGRDADTQYF.

At least ten counts were recorded for this clonotype. This chain uses TRBV29-1 with TRBJ2-1; TRBD2 aligns across 7 bases. The CDR3 covers 15 residues. Losses at the gene ends were 4 bases for V and 7 bases for J; bases not matched to a gene: 13. The germline V gene encodes CDR1 SQVTM and CDR2 ANQGSEA. The CDR3: CSVVRWGTTGNEQFF. In DNA form, the CDR3 reads TGCAGCGTTGTTCGCTGGGGGACTACTGGAAATGAGCAGTTCTTC.

This clonotype has a count of ten or more. The chain combines TRBV19 with TRBJ2-3, with 11 bases lining up with TRBD1. The CDR3 contains 14 residues. The trim removed 1 base at V and 9 bases at J, leaving 3 bases unmatched. Germline CDR1 LNHDA, CDR2 SQIVND (reference sequence). The CDR3 DNA follows: TGTGCCAGTAGTATAGGCGGACAGGGGGCAACGCAGTATTTT. This translates into CASSIGGQGATQYF. The whole variable domain, filled in from reference TRBV19 and TRBJ2-3, reads DGGITQSPKYLFRKEGQNVTLSCEQNLNHDAMYWYRQDPGQGLRLIYYSQIVNDFQKGDIAEGYSVSREKKESFPLTVTSAQKNPTAFYLCASSIGGQGATQYFGPGTRLTVL.

The sample holds many counts of this clonotype. The CDR3 region is CASSESAYEQYF. The DNA of the CDR3 is TGTGCCAGCAGTGAAAGTGCCTACGAGCAGTACTTC. The gene calls are TRBV2 and TRBJ2-7, with no clear D. Germline values: CDR1 SNHLY, CDR2 FYNNEI. This CDR3 comprises 12 residues. Trimming shortened V by 2 bases and J by 2 bases, and 4 bases separated the two germline ends.

This clonotype was counted at least ten times. The genes are TRBV4-2 and TRBJ2-1; 7 bases fit TRBD1. The CDR3 covers 13 residues. The germline CDR1 and CDR2 sequences are LGHNA and YNFKEQ. J lost 5 bases, V lost 5 bases, and 3 bases had no gene match. CDR3 in DNA: TGTGCCAGCAGCTCACAGGGGAACAATGAGCAGTTCTTC. It codes for CASSSQGNNEQFF.